This T cell receptor beta chain was sequenced for a study of T cell responses to AZD1222 COVID-19 vaccine. As for the study in general: Analyses pooled second doses at about 4 or about 12 weeks.

As regards this clone: The antigen is not known.

The table came from immunoSEQ multiplex PCR; TCRdb's copy has only in-frame clones and leaves some out. The data contain more than 140,000 clones, around 89% of them seen just once; the ten biggest clones take up 2% to 2.5%. Study results and caveats: Donors in the cohort were predominantly white British and more often female, and clonal diversity was possibly underestimated. The repertoires were collected only after the peak T cell response.

Germline V gives CDR1 SGHRS, CDR2 YFSETQ. This CDR3 is built from 12 residues. Trimming removed 5 bases from V and 6 bases from J; junction bases left unmatched: 3. Material: peripheral blood, obtained on day 0 of AZD1222 vaccination. V and J are TRBV5-1 and TRBJ2-7, with 9 nucleotides matching TRBD2. The receptor's source is an adult in good health. This CDR3 reads CASRLSGSEQYF. In DNA form, the CDR3 reads TGCGCCAGCAGGCTTAGCGGGAGCGAGCAGTACTTC.